This is a list of T cell receptor beta chains from one sample in a study of cytomegalovirus exposure and HLA in healthy donors. The data were produced by immunoSEQ multiplex PCR, yet TCRdb's version contains in-frame clones alone and is incomplete. The data include some 30,000 clones; the top ten clones carry around 3.6%. The specimen sequenced was PBMCs. The receptors shown here come from a man between 40 and 49 years old in good health and CMV-seronegative. The CDR3 runs from the conserved cysteine through the conserved F or W. The D gene is left open where the match is weak.

CDR3nt: TGCGCCAGCAGCTTAGCCCTAGGCGGGGGGTCCTACGAGCAGTACTTC
CDR3aa: CASSLALGGGSYEQYF
d_gene: TRBD2
j_gene: TRBJ2-7
v_gene: TRBV5-1

CDR3nt: TGTGCCAGCAGCTCGAGGGGGGGGCGACGAGGGACTGAAGCTTTCTTT
CDR3aa: CASSSRGGRRGTEAFF
d_gene: NA
j_gene: TRBJ1-1
v_gene: TRBV7-9

CDR3nt: TGCGCCAGCAGCCAAGAATTGGGGACTAGCGGCTTCTACGAGCAGTACTTC
CDR3aa: CASSQELGTSGFYEQYF
d_gene: TRBD2
j_gene: TRBJ2-7
v_gene: TRBV4-1

CDR3nt: TGTGCCAGCAGCCAAGCTCCACACCTAACGGGGGAAAAACTGTTTTTT
CDR3aa: CASSQAPHLTGEKLFF
d_gene: NA
j_gene: TRBJ1-4
v_gene: TRBV4-2

CDR3nt: TGTGCCAGCAGTTTCGAGGGAGAGGGTTACAATGAGCAGTTCTTC
CDR3aa: CASSFEGEGYNEQFF
d_gene: NA
j_gene: TRBJ2-1
v_gene: TRBV9

CDR3nt: TGTGCCAGTAGTATACTAGCGGGAGACTCGGACGAGCAGTACTTC
CDR3aa: CASSILAGDSDEQYF
d_gene: TRBD2
j_gene: TRBJ2-7
v_gene: TRBV19

CDR3nt: TGTGCCAGCTCACCACCTTACAGCCGATTGAACCAAATGACTAACTATGGCTACACCTTC
CDR3aa: CASSPPYSRLNQMTNYGYTF
d_gene: NA
j_gene: TRBJ1-2
v_gene: TRBV18

CDR3nt: TGTGCCAGCAGTGAACATCGGGGGAGAGCTGAGCAGTTCTTC
CDR3aa: CASSEHRGRAEQFF
d_gene: NA
j_gene: TRBJ2-1
v_gene: TRBV25-1

CDR3nt: TGCAGCGTTGATGAGGTGACAGGCGGTGGCTACACCTTC
CDR3aa: CSVDEVTGGGYTF
d_gene: NA
j_gene: TRBJ1-2
v_gene: TRBV29-1

CDR3nt: TGTGCCAGCAGTTACTCACCCGCGGCCCACGAGCAGTACTTC
CDR3aa: CASSYSPAAHEQYF
d_gene: NA
j_gene: TRBJ2-7
v_gene: TRBV6-5

CDR3nt: TGCAGCGTTGAAACTTCCGAGCAGTACTTC
CDR3aa: CSVETSEQYF
d_gene: NA
j_gene: TRBJ2-7
v_gene: TRBV29-1

CDR3nt: TGTGCCAGCAGTGATCATTTAGCCGTAAGCAATCAGCCCCAGCATTTT
CDR3aa: CASSDHLAVSNQPQHF
d_gene: NA
j_gene: TRBJ1-5
v_gene: TRBV6-1

CDR3nt: TGTGCCAGCAGCCGTTCCGGGGACAGGGCTGACACTGAAGCTTTCTTT
CDR3aa: CASSRSGDRADTEAFF
d_gene: TRBD1
j_gene: TRBJ1-1
v_gene: TRBV9

CDR3nt: TGTGCCAGCTCGCGGGACAGTCCGATTAGCAATCAGCCCCAGCATTTT
CDR3aa: CASSRDSPISNQPQHF
d_gene: TRBD1
j_gene: TRBJ1-5
v_gene: TRBV18

CDR3nt: TGTGCCAGCAGGGATAACAGCCCCGGGGAGCTGTTTTTT
CDR3aa: CASRDNSPGELFF
d_gene: NA
j_gene: TRBJ2-2
v_gene: TRBV2

CDR3nt: TGTGCCAGCAGCTTAGGGGGCGCAACCGGAAACACCATATATTTT
CDR3aa: CASSLGGATGNTIYF
d_gene: NA
j_gene: TRBJ1-3
v_gene: TRBV7-9

CDR3nt: TGTGCCTGGAGGGCAGGGACAGGGGGCGTGGATGGCTACACCTTC
CDR3aa: CAWRAGTGGVDGYTF
d_gene: TRBD1
j_gene: TRBJ1-2
v_gene: TRBV30

CDR3nt: TGTGCCAGCAGCACGACAGGGGAGCTGTTTTTT
CDR3aa: CASSTTGELFF
d_gene: NA
j_gene: TRBJ2-2
v_gene: TRBV5-4

CDR3nt: TGTGCCAGCAGTGAATATTCCCGGGAAGATGGGGAGCAGTACTTC
CDR3aa: CASSEYSREDGEQYF
d_gene: NA
j_gene: TRBJ2-7
v_gene: TRBV25-1

CDR3nt: TGTGCCATCAGGCCCCGGGACAGCACTGAAGCTTTCTTT
CDR3aa: CAIRPRDSTEAFF
d_gene: TRBD1
j_gene: TRBJ1-1
v_gene: TRBV10-3

CDR3nt: TGTGCCAGCAGCTACAGGGAGGGAGAGACCCAGTACTTC
CDR3aa: CASSYREGETQYF
d_gene: NA
j_gene: TRBJ2-5
v_gene: TRBV7-9

CDR3nt: TGTGCCAGGTCCCGCTCTGGGGCCAACGTCCTGACTTTC
CDR3aa: CARSRSGANVLTF
d_gene: NA
j_gene: TRBJ2-6
v_gene: TRBV7-9

CDR3nt: TGTGCCGGGAGCCGTGTACCGGGGGAACGGTATGGCTACACCTTC
CDR3aa: CAGSRVPGERYGYTF
d_gene: NA
j_gene: TRBJ1-2
v_gene: TRBV30

CDR3nt: TGTGCCAGCAGTGAAAGCTGGGGGCAGGGCTATGGCTACACCTTC
CDR3aa: CASSESWGQGYGYTF
d_gene: NA
j_gene: TRBJ1-2
v_gene: TRBV6-1

CDR3nt: TGCAGCGGAAAGCGGGAGGGAAACACAGATACGCAGTATTTT
CDR3aa: CSGKREGNTDTQYF
d_gene: TRBD2
j_gene: TRBJ2-3
v_gene: TRBV29-1

CDR3nt: TGTGCCAGCAGCCCTGGACAGACCTACGAGCAGTACTTC
CDR3aa: CASSPGQTYEQYF
d_gene: NA
j_gene: TRBJ2-7
v_gene: TRBV7-2

CDR3nt: TGTGCCATCAGGACAGGGGTGGAGTACAATGAGCAGTTCTTC
CDR3aa: CAIRTGVEYNEQFF
d_gene: TRBD1
j_gene: TRBJ2-1
v_gene: TRBV10-3

CDR3nt: TGTGCCAGCAGCTTATGGGGGGGTCGGGGCAATCAGCCCCAGCATTTT
CDR3aa: CASSLWGGRGNQPQHF
d_gene: NA
j_gene: TRBJ1-5
v_gene: TRBV7-2

CDR3nt: TGTGCCAGCAGTGGACAGGGGATTACAGATACGCAGTATTTT
CDR3aa: CASSGQGITDTQYF
d_gene: TRBD1
j_gene: TRBJ2-3
v_gene: TRBV6-5

CDR3nt: TGCAGCGTTGTAACAGGGGTGAACACCGGGGAGCTGTTTTTT
CDR3aa: CSVVTGVNTGELFF
d_gene: TRBD1
j_gene: TRBJ2-2
v_gene: TRBV29-1

CDR3nt: TGTGCCACCAGCAGAGGAGGGGGAGCGGACGCCTACGAGCAGTACTTC
CDR3aa: CATSRGGGADAYEQYF
d_gene: NA
j_gene: TRBJ2-7
v_gene: TRBV15

CDR3nt: TGTGCCAGCATCATACTGAAAATCACCTACGAGCAGTACTTC
CDR3aa: CASIILKITYEQYF
d_gene: NA
j_gene: TRBJ2-7
v_gene: TRBV7-7

CDR3nt: TGTGCCAGTTCGCAAGGGACAGGGGGCTACGACTATGGCTACACCTTC
CDR3aa: CASSQGTGGYDYGYTF
d_gene: TRBD1
j_gene: TRBJ1-2
v_gene: TRBV18

CDR3nt: TGTGCCAGCAGTTACTCGGGACAGGACCCCTACGAGCAGTACTTC
CDR3aa: CASSYSGQDPYEQYF
d_gene: TRBD1
j_gene: TRBJ2-7
v_gene: TRBV6-5

CDR3nt: TGTGCCAGCACCTGGGGGCGGAACACCGGGGAGCTGTTTTTT
CDR3aa: CASTWGRNTGELFF
d_gene: NA
j_gene: TRBJ2-2
v_gene: TRBV4-2

CDR3nt: TGCGCCAGCAGCCACGCCGGCAACAGGGTGGGCTCCTACAATGAGCAGTTCTTC
CDR3aa: CASSHAGNRVGSYNEQFF
d_gene: NA
j_gene: TRBJ2-1
v_gene: TRBV4-1

CDR3nt: TGTGCCAGCAGCCAAGATTTGCGGGGGACCCAGTACTTC
CDR3aa: CASSQDLRGTQYF
d_gene: NA
j_gene: TRBJ2-5
v_gene: TRBV4-2

CDR3nt: TGCAGCGTTGAGAGAGGGATCGGCAATGAGCAGTTCTTC
CDR3aa: CSVERGIGNEQFF
d_gene: NA
j_gene: TRBJ2-1
v_gene: TRBV29-1

CDR3nt: TGTGCCAGCAGCCAAGAAGCTGGGACTAGGGCCTACGAGCAGTACTTC
CDR3aa: CASSQEAGTRAYEQYF
d_gene: TRBD2
j_gene: TRBJ2-7
v_gene: TRBV4-2

CDR3nt: TGTGCCAGCTGCTATGCGACAGACTCCGACAATGAGCAGTTCTTC
CDR3aa: CASCYATDSDNEQFF
d_gene: NA
j_gene: TRBJ2-1
v_gene: TRBV6-6

CDR3nt: TGTGCCAGCAGTGAAATCCCGGCAGGGTGGCTCACTGAAGCTTTCTTT
CDR3aa: CASSEIPAGWLTEAFF
d_gene: NA
j_gene: TRBJ1-1
v_gene: TRBV6-1

CDR3nt: TGTGCCAGCAGGGGGGGACAGGGGCTTCAGCCCCAGCATTTT
CDR3aa: CASRGGQGLQPQHF
d_gene: TRBD1
j_gene: TRBJ1-5
v_gene: TRBV6-1

CDR3nt: TGTGCCTGGAAGTACGGTGGCGGCGAGCAGTACTTC
CDR3aa: CAWKYGGGEQYF
d_gene: NA
j_gene: TRBJ2-7
v_gene: TRBV30

CDR3nt: TGTGCCAGTGGCCTCGGGACTAGCGGGTCCGGCGCAAGCTCCTACGAGCAGTACTTC
CDR3aa: CASGLGTSGSGASSYEQYF
d_gene: TRBD2
j_gene: TRBJ2-7
v_gene: TRBV19

CDR3nt: TGTGCCAGCAGCTTAATGACAGGTGGGGGACAACTCTACGAGCAGTACTTC
CDR3aa: CASSLMTGGGQLYEQYF
d_gene: NA
j_gene: TRBJ2-7
v_gene: TRBV7-8

CDR3nt: TGTGCCAGCAGCGGGAGTTCTGGGGCCAACGTCCTGACTTTC
CDR3aa: CASSGSSGANVLTF
d_gene: NA
j_gene: TRBJ2-6
v_gene: TRBV6-5

CDR3nt: TGTGCCAGCAGCCCCCGGGTGCTGGCCTACGAGCAGTACTTC
CDR3aa: CASSPRVLAYEQYF
d_gene: NA
j_gene: TRBJ2-7
v_gene: TRBV7-2

CDR3nt: TGTGCCAGCAGCTTACAGAACAATCAGCCCCAGCATTTT
CDR3aa: CASSLQNNQPQHF
d_gene: NA
j_gene: TRBJ1-5
v_gene: TRBV7-9

CDR3nt: TGTGCCAGCAGTTACTCCGGTGTGGGGGCCAACGTCCTGACTTTC
CDR3aa: CASSYSGVGANVLTF
d_gene: NA
j_gene: TRBJ2-6
v_gene: TRBV6-5

CDR3nt: TGTGCCAGCAGTTCCGGAGGCCCTTACTACGAGCAGTACTTC
CDR3aa: CASSSGGPYYEQYF
d_gene: NA
j_gene: TRBJ2-7
v_gene: TRBV28

CDR3nt: TGTGCCTGGAGTCCCCCCCCTCCGGGAGGGAGGAATGAGCAGTTCTTC
CDR3aa: CAWSPPPPGGRNEQFF
d_gene: TRBD2
j_gene: TRBJ2-1
v_gene: TRBV30

CDR3nt: TGTGCCAGCAGCGGGGAGGTGGCGACCACTGAAGCTTTCTTT
CDR3aa: CASSGEVATTEAFF
d_gene: NA
j_gene: TRBJ1-1
v_gene: TRBV9

CDR3nt: TGCGCCAGCAGTAAGACCGGGACACCCCTATACGAGCAGTACTTC
CDR3aa: CASSKTGTPLYEQYF
d_gene: NA
j_gene: TRBJ2-7
v_gene: TRBV10-2

CDR3nt: TGTGCCAGCAGCTTGGAGGGCGGTGGGCATGAGCAGTTCTTC
CDR3aa: CASSLEGGGHEQFF
d_gene: NA
j_gene: TRBJ2-1
v_gene: TRBV7-9

CDR3nt: TGTGCCATCAGTGAGGGCCGGGGGAACACTGAAGCTTTCTTT
CDR3aa: CAISEGRGNTEAFF
d_gene: NA
j_gene: TRBJ1-1
v_gene: TRBV10-3

CDR3nt: TGTGCCAGCAGAAAGAGCCTCTCAGGGGGGCCCTCTGGAAACACCATATATTTT
CDR3aa: CASRKSLSGGPSGNTIYF
d_gene: TRBD1
j_gene: TRBJ1-3
v_gene: TRBV28

CDR3nt: TGCAGTGTTAGTCTAGCGGGTAAACAGTTCTTC
CDR3aa: CSVSLAGKQFF
d_gene: TRBD2
j_gene: TRBJ2-1
v_gene: TRBV20-1

CDR3nt: TGTGCCAGCAGCACCTTACAGTACACTGAAGCTTTCTTT
CDR3aa: CASSTLQYTEAFF
d_gene: NA
j_gene: TRBJ1-1
v_gene: TRBV7-9

CDR3nt: TGCGCCAGCAGCTATCGGGGGGTAGGGCTAGGCACTGAAGCTTTCTTT
CDR3aa: CASSYRGVGLGTEAFF
d_gene: NA
j_gene: TRBJ1-1
v_gene: TRBV5-1

CDR3nt: TGTGCCAGTAGTATAGGCAGCGGGCTAGCGGGAGGACTCGTCAATGAGCAGTTCTTC
CDR3aa: CASSIGSGLAGGLVNEQFF
d_gene: TRBD2
j_gene: TRBJ2-1
v_gene: TRBV19